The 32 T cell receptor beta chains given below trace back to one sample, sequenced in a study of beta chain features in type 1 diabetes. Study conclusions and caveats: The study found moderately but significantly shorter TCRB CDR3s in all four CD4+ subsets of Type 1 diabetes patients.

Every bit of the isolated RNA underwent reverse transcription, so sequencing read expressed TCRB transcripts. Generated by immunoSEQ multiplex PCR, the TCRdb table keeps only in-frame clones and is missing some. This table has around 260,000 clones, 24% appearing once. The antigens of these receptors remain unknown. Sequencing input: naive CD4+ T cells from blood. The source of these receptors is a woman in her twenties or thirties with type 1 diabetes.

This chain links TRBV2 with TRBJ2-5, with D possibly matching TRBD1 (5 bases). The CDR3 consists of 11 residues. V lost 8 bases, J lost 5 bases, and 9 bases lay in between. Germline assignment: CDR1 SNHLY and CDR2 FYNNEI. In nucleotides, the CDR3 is TGTGCCAGCGGGAAGGGGGAGACCCAGTACTTC. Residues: CASGKGETQYF.

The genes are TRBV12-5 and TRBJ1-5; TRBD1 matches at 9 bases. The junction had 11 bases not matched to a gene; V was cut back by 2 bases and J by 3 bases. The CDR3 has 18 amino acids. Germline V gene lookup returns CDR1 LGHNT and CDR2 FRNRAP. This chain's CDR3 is CASGLNTLGTGINQPQHF. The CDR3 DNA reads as TGTGCTAGTGGTTTGAACACTCTCGGGACAGGGATCAATCAGCCCCAGCATTTT.

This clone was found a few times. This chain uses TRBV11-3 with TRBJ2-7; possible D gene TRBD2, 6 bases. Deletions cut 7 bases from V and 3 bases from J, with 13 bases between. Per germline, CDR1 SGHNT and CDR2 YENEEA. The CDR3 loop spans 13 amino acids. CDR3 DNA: TGTGCCAGCACCAGGGACTTAAACTACGAGCAGTACTTC. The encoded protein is CASTRDLNYEQYF.

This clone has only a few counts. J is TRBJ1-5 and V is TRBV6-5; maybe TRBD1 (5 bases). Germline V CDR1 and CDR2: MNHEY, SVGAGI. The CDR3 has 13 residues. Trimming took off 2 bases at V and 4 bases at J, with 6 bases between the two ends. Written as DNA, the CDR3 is TGTGCCAGCAGTTACGGGGCAAATCAGCCCCAGCATTTT. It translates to CASSYGANQPQHF.

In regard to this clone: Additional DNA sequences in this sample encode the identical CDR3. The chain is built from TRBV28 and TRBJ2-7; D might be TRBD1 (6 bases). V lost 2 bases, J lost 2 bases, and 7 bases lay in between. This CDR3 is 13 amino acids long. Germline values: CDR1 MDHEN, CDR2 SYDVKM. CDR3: CASSLGQTYEQYF. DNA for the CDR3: TGTGCCAGCAGTTTAGGACAGACCTACGAGCAGTACTTC.

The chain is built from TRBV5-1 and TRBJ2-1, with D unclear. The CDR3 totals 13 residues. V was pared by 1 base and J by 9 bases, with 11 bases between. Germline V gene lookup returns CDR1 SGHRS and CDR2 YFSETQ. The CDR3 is CASSLLTAGEQFF. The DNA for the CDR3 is TGCGCCAGCAGCTTGTTGACTGCTGGTGAGCAGTTCTTC.

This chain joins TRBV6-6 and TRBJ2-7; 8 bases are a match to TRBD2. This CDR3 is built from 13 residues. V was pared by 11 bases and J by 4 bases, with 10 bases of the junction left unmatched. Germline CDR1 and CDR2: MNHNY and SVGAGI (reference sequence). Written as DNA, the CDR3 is TGTGCCGCAGCCGGGACTAGAGAGTACGAGCAGTACTTC. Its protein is CAAAGTREYEQYF.

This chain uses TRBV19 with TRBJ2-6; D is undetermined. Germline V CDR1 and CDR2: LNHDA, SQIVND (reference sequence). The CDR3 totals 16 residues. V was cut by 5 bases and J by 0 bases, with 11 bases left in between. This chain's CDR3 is CASSFPLPSGANVLTF. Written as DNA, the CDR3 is TGTGCCAGTAGTTTTCCCCTTCCCTCTGGGGCCAACGTCCTGACTTTC.

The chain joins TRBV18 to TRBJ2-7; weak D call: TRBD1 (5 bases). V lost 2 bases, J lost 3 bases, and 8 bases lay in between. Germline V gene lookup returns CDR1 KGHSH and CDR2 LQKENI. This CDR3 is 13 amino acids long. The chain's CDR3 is CASSPGHFYEQYF. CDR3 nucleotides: TGTGCCAGCTCACCAGGACACTTCTACGAGCAGTACTTC.

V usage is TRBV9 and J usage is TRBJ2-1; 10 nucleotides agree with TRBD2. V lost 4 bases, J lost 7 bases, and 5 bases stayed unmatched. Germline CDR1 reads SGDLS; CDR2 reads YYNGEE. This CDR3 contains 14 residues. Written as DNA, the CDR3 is TGTGCCAGCAGCCCAGCTAGCGGGGGAAATGAGCAGTTCTTC. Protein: CASSPASGGNEQFF.

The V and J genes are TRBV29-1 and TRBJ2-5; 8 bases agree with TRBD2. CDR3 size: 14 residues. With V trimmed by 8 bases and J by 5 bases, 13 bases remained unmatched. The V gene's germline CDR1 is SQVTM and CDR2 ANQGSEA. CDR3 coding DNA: TGCAGCATTCGGCCCGGGGGGGCGTTGGAGACCCAGTACTTC. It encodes CSIRPGGALETQYF.

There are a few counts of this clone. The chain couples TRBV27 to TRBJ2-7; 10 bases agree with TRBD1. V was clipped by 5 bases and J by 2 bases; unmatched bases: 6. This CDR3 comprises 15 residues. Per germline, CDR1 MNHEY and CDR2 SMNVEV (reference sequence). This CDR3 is CASSITGTGAYEQYF. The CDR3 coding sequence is TGTGCCAGCAGTATAACCGGGACAGGGGCCTACGAGCAGTACTTC.

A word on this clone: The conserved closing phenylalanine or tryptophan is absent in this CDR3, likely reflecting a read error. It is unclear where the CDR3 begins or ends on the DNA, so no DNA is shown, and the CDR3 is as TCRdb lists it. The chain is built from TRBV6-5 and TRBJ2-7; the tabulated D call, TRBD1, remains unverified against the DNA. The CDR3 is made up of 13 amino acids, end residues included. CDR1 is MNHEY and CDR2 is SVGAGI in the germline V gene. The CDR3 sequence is CASSYSILVLYSA.

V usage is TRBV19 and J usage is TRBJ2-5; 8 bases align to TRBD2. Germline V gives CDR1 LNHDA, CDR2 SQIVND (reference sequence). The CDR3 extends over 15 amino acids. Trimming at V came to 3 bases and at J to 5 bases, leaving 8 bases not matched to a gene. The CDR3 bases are TGTGCCAGTAGTATGGTCACGGGAGGGCCGGAGACCCAGTACTTC. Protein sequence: CASSMVTGGPETQYF.

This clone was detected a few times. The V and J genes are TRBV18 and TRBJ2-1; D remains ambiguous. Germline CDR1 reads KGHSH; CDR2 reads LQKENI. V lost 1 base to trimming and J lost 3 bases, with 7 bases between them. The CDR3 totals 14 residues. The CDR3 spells CASSPRQNYNEQFF. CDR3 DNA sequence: TGTGCCAGCTCACCACGGCAGAACTACAATGAGCAGTTCTTC. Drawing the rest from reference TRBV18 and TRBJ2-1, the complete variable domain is NAGVMQNPRHLVRRRGQEARLRCSPMKGHSHVYWYRQLPEEGLKFMVYLQKENIIDESGMPKERFSAEFPKEGPSILRIQQVVRGDSAAYFCASSPRQNYNEQFFGPGTRLTVL.

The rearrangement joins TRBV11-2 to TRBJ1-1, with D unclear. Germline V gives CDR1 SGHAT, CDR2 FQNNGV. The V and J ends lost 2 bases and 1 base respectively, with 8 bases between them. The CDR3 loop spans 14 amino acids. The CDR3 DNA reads TGTGCCAGCAGCTTAAGGAGGGAGAACACTGAAGCTTTCTTT. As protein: CASSLRRENTEAFF.

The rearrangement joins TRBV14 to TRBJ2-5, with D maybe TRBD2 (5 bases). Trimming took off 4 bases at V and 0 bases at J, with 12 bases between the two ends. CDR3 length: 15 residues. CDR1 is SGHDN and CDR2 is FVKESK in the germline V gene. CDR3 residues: CASSPERWYQETQYF. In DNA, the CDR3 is TGTGCCAGCAGCCCGGAGCGGTGGTACCAAGAGACCCAGTACTTC.

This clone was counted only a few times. Here the CDR3 DNA reads TGTGCCAGCGGGTGGACAGGGGCACAACAGCCCCAGCATTTT. Protein sequence: CASGWTGAQQPQHF. The chain has TRBV2 and TRBJ1-5; TRBD1 agrees at 9 bases. Trimming at V came to 8 bases and at J to 7 bases, leaving 9 bases not matched to a gene. This CDR3 is built from 14 residues. The germline gives CDR1 SNHLY, CDR2 FYNNEI.

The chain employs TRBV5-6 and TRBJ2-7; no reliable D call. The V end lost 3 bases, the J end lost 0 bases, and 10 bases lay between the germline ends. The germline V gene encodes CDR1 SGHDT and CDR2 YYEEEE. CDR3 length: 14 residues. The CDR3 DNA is TGTGCCAGCAGCTCAGAAGCAGGCTCCTACGAGCAGTACTTC. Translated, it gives CASSSEAGSYEQYF.

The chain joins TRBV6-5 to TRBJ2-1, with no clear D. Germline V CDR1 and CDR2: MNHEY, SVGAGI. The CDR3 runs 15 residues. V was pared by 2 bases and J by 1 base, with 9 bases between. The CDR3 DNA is TGTGCCAGCAGTTACGGCCCAATATCCTACAATGAGCAGTTCTTC. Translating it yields CASSYGPISYNEQFF.

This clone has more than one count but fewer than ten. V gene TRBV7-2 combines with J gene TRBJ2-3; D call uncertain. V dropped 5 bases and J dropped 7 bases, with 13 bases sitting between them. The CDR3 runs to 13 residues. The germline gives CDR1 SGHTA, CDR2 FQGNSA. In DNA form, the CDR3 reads TGTGCCAGCAGCCGCCCCACTACCAATACGCAGTATTTT. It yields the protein CASSRPTTNTQYF. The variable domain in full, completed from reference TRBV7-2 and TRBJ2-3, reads GAGVSQSPSNKVTEKGKDVELRCDPISGHTALYWYRQSLGQGLEFLIYFQGNSAPDKSGLPSDRFSAERTGGSVSTLTIQRTQQEDSAVYLCASSRPTTNTQYFGPGTRLTVL.

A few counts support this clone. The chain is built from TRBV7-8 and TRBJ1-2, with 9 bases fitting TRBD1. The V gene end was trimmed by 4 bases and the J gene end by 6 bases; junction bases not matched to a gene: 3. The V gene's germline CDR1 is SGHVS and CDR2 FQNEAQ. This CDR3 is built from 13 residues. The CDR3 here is CASSWDRVNGYTF. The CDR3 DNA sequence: TGTGCCAGCAGCTGGGACAGGGTCAATGGCTACACCTTC. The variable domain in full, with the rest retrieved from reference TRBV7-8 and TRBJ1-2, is GAGVSQSPRYKVAKRGQDVALRCDPISGHVSLFWYQQALGQGPEFLTYFQNEAQLDKSGLPSDRFFAERPEGSVSTLKIQRTQQEDSAVYLCASSWDRVNGYTFGSGTRLTVV.

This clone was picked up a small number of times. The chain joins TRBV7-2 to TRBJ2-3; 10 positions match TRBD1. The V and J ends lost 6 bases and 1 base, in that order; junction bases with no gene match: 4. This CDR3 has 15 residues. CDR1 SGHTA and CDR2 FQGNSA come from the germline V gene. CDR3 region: CASSIGQGGTDTQYF. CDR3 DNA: TGTGCCAGCAGTATCGGACAGGGGGGCACAGATACGCAGTATTTT.

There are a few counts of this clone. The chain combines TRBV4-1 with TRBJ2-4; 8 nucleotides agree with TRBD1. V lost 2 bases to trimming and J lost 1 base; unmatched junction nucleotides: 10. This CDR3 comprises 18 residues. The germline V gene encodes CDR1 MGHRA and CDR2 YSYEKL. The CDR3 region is CASSQPLRGLHAKNIQYF. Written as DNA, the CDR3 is TGCGCCAGCAGCCAACCCCTCAGGGGGCTCCACGCCAAAAACATTCAGTACTTC.

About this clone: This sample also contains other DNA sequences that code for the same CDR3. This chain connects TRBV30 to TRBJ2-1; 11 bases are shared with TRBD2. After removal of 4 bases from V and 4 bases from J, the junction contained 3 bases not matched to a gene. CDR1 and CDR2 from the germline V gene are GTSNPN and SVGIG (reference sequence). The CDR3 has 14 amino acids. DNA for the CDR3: TGTGCCTGGACGGGACTAGCGGCGTACAATGAGCAGTTCTTC. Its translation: CAWTGLAAYNEQFF.

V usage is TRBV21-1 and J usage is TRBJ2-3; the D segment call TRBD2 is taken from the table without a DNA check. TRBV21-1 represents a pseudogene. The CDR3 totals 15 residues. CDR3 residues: CASSRDDGGTDTQYF. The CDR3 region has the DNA TGTGCCAGCAGCAGAGACGACGGGGGCACAGATACGCAGTATTTT.

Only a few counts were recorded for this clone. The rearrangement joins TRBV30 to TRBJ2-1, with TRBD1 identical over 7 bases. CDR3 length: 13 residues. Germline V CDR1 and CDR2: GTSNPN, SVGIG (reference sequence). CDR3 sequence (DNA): TGTGCTGCGCAGGGGGACTCCTACAATGAGCAGTTCTTC. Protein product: CAAQGDSYNEQFF. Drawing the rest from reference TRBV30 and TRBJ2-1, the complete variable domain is SQTIHQWPATLVQPVGSPLSLECTVEGTSNPNLYWYRQAAGRGLQLLFYSVGIGQISSEVPQNLSASRPQDRQFILSSKKLLLSDSGFYLCAAQGDSYNEQFFGPGTRLTVL.

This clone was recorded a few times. The CDR3 here is CASSSRVAGGPTDTQYF. CDR3 DNA: TGTGCCAGCAGCTCTCGGGTAGCGGGAGGGCCCACAGATACGCAGTATTTT. This chain joins TRBV7-3 and TRBJ2-3; 11 nucleotides agree with TRBD2. V lost 4 bases and J lost 2; bases outside the gene matches: 8. The CDR3 is 17 residues long. Germline CDR1 and CDR2: SGHTA and FQGTGA.

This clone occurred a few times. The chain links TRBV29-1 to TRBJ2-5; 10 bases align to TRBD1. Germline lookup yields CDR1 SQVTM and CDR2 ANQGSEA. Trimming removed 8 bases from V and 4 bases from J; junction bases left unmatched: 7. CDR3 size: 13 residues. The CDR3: CSMDRGSVETQYF. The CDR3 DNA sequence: TGCAGCATGGACAGGGGGTCCGTAGAGACCCAGTACTTC. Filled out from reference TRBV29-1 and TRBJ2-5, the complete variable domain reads SAVISQKPSRDICQRGTSLTIQCQVDSQVTMMFWYRQQPGQSLTLIATANQGSEATYESGFVIDKFPISRPNLTFSTLTVSNMSPEDSSIYLCSMDRGSVETQYFGPGTRLLVL.

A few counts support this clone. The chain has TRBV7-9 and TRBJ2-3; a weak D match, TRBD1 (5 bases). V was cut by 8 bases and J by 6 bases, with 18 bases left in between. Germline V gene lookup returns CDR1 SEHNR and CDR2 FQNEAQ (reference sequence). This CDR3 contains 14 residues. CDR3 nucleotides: TGTGCCAGCCAACAGGAAGAAGGGCTTGATACGCAGTATTTT. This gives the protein CASQQEEGLDTQYF.

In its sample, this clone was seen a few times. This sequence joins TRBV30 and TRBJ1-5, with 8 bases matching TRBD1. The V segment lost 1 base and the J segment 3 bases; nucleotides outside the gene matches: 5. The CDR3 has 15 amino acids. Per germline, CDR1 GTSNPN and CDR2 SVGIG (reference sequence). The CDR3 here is CAWSGNRGYNQPQHF. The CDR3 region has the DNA TGTGCCTGGAGTGGAAACAGGGGGTACAATCAGCCCCAGCATTTT.

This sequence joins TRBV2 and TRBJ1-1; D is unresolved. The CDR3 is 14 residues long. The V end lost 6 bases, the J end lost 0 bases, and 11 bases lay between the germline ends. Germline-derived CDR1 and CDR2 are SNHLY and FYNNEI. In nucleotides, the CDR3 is TGTGCCAGCAGGTATCAGATCATGAACACTGAAGCTTTCTTT. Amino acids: CASRYQIMNTEAFF.